This T cell receptor (beta chain) stems from a study of cytomegalovirus exposure and HLA in healthy donors. Study-level points and caveats: The likely origin of a cluster of highly shared sequence variants was a sequencing artifact.

Trimming left V 0 bases short and J 0 bases short, with 6 bases between. Germline loops: CDR1 SGHAT, CDR2 FQNNGV. The CDR3 covers 15 residues. Primers for the PCR totalled 60 Vbeta and 13 Jbeta. Data came from immunoSEQ multiplex PCR; TCRdb stores just in-frame clones and leaves some out. Of about 160,000 clones listed, approximately 77% are singletons. Regarding this clone: Its target is not known.

The chain is built from TRBV11-2 and TRBJ2-1; D gene unclear. This receptor was taken from a man younger than 30 in good health and CMV-seronegative. Sequencing was carried out using PBMCs. The CDR3 loop is CASSLEQSSYNEQFF. The CDR3 coding sequence is TGTGCCAGCAGCTTAGAGCAGTCCTCCTACAATGAGCAGTTCTTC.